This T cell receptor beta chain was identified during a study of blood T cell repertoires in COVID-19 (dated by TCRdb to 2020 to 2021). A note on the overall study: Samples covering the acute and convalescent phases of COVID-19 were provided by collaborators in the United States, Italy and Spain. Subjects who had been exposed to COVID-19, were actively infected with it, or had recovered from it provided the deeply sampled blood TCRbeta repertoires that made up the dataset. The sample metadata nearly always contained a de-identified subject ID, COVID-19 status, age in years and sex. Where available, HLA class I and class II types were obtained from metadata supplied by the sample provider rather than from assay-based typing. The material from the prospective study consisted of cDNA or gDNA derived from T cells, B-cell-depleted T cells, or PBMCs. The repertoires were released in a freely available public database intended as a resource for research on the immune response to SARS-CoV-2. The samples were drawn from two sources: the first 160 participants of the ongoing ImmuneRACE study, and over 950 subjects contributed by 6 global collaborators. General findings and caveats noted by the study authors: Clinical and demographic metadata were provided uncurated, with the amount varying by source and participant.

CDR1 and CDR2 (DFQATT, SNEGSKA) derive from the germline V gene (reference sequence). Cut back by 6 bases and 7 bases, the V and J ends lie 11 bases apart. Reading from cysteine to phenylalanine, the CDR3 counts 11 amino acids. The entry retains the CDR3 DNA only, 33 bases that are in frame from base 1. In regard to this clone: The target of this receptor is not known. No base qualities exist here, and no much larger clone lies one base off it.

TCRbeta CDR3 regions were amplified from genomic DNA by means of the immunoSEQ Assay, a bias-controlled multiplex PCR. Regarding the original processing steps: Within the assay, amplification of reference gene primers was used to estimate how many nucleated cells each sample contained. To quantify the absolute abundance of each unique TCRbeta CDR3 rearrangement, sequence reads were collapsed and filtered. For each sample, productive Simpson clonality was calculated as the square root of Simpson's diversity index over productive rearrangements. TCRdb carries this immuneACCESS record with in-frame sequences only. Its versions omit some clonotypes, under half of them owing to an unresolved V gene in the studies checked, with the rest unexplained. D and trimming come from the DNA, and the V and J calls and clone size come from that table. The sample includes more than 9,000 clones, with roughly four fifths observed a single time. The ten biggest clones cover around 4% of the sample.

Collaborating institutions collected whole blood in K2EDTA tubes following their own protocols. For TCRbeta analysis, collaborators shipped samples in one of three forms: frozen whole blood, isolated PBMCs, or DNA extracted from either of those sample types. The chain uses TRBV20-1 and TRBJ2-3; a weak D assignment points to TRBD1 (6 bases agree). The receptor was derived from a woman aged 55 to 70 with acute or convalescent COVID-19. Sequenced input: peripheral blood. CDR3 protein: CSAQGLHTQYF. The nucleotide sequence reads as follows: TGCAGTGCACAGGGCCTTCATACGCAGTATTTT.